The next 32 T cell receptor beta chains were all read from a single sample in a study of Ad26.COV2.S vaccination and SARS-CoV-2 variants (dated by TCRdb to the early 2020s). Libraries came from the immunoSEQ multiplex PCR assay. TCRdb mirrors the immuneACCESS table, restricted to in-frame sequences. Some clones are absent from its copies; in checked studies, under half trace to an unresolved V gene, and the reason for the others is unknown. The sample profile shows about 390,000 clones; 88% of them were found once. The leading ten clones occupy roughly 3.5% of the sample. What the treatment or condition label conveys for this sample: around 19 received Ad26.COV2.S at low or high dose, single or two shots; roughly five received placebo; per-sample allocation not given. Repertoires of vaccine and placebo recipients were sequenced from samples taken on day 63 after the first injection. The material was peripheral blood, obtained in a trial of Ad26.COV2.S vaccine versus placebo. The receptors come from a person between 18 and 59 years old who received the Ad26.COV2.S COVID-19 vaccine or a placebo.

CDR3: CASSPQSNYGYTF. Here the CDR3 DNA reads TGTGCCAGCAGCCCCCAGAGTAACTATGGCTACACCTTC. J is TRBJ1-2 and V is TRBV2; the D is unclear. Germline-derived CDR1 and CDR2 are SNHLY and FYNNEI. V was pared by 6 bases and J by 1 base, with 9 bases between. The CDR3 contains 13 residues. The full variable domain, rest sourced from reference TRBV2 and TRBJ1-2, is EPEVTQTPSHQVTQMGQEVILRCVPISNHLYFYWYRQILGQKVEFLVSFYNNEISEKSEIFDDQFSVERPDGSNFTLKIRSTKLEDSAMYFCASSPQSNYGYTFGSGTRLTVV.

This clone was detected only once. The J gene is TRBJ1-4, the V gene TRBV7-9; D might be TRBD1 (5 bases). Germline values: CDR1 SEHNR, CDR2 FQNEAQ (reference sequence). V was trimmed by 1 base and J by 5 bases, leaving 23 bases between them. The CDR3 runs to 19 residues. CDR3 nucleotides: TGTGCCAGCAGCTTAGGCAGGGTTGCAGGTCCCATTGGGAATGAAAAACTGTTTTTT. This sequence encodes CASSLGRVAGPIGNEKLFF.

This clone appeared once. CDR3 sequence (DNA): TGTGCCAGCAGCCAAGGTAGCGCAGGGGGCTACGAGCAGTACTTC. Translated: CASSQGSAGGYEQYF. The chain has TRBV3-1 (or the pseudogene TRBV3-2) and TRBJ2-7; TRBD1 matches at 7 bases. The CDR3 has 15 residues. Germline trimming cut 1 base from V and 3 bases from J; bases unmatched to any gene: 6. CDR1 is LGHDT, CDR2 YNNKEL, per germline (reference sequence).

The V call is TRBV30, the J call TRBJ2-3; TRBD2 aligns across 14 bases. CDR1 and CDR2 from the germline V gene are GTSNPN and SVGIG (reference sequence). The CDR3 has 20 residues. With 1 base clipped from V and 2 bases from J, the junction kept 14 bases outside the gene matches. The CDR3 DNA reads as TGTGCCTGGAGTGCGGTTCGGACTAGCGGGGGGAGGGGGTACACAGATACGCAGTATTTT. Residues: CAWSAVRTSGGRGYTDTQYF.

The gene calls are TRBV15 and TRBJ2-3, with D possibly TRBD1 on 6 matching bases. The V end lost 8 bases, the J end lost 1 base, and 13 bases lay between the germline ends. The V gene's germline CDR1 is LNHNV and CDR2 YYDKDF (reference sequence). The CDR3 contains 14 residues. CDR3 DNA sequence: TGTGCCACCGCTCAGGGGAGTCGCACAGATACGCAGTATTTT. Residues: CATAQGSRTDTQYF.

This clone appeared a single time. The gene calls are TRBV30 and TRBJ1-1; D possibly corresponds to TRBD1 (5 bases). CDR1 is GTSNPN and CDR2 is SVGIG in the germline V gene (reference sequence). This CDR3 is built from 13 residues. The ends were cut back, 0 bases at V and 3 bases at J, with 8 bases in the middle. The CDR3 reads CAWSVWGDTEAFF. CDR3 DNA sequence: TGTGCCTGGAGTGTTTGGGGGGACACTGAAGCTTTCTTT.

Here the CDR3 DNA reads TGTGCCAGCAGCGGTCACAGGGACAATTCACCCCTCCACTTT. Residues: CASSGHRDNSPLHF. The chain combines TRBV9 with TRBJ1-6; D is possibly TRBD1 (6 bases). V was pared by 3 bases and J by 7 bases, with 11 bases between. The CDR3 extends over 14 amino acids. The germline gives CDR1 SGDLS, CDR2 YYNGEE.

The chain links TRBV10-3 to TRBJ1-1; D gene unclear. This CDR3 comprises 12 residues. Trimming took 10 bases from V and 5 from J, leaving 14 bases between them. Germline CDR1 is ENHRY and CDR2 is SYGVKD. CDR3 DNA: TGTGCCACCTCCGCCGAGGAAACTGAAGCTTTCTTT. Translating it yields CATSAEETEAFF.

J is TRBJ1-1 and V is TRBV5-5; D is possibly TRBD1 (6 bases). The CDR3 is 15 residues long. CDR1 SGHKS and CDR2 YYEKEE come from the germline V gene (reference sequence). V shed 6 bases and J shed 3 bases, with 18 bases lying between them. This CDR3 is CASNSHWGAYTEAFF. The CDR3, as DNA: TGTGCCAGCAACTCCCACTGGGGGGCCTACACTGAAGCTTTCTTT.

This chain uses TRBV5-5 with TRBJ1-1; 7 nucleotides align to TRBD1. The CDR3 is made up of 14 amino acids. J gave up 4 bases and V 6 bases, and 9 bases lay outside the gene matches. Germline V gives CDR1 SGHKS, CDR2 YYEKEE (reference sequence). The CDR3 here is CASTQTGLGTEAFF. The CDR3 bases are TGTGCCAGCACACAGACAGGGTTGGGCACTGAAGCTTTCTTT.

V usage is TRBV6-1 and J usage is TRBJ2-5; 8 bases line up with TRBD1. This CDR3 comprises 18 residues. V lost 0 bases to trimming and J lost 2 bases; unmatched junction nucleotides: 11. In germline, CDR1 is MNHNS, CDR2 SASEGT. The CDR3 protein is CASSEAAGGKRWQETQYF. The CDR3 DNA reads TGTGCCAGCAGTGAAGCGGCAGGGGGCAAGAGGTGGCAAGAGACCCAGTACTTC.

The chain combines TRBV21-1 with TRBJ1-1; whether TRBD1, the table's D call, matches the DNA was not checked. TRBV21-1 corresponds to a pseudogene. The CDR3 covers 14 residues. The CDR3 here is CASSNAGGRTEAFF. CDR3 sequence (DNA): TGTGCCAGCAGCAACGCAGGGGGCCGTACTGAAGCTTTCTTT.

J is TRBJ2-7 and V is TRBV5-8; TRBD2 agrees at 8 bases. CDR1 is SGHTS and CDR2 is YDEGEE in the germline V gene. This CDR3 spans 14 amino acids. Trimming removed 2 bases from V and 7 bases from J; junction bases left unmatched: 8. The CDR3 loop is CASSFGQGTREQYF. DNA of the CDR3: TGTGCCAGCAGCTTCGGTCAAGGGACTAGGGAGCAGTACTTC.

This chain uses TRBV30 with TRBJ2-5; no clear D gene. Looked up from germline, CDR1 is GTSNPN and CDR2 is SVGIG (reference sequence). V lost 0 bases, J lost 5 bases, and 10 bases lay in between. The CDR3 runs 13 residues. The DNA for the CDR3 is TGTGCCTGGAGTGTACAAGGACCCGAGACCCAGTACTTC. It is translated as CAWSVQGPETQYF.

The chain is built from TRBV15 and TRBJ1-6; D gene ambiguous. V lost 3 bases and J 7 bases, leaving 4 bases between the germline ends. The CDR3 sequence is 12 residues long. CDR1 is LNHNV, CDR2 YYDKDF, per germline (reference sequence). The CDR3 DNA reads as TGTGCCACCAGCAGGGCGAATTCACCCCTCCACTTT. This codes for CATSRANSPLHF.

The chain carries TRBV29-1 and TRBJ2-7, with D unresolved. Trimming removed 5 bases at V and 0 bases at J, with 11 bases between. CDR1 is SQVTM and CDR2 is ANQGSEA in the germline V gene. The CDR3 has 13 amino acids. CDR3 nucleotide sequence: TGCAGCGTTAGCTTACTGAGCTCCTACGAGCAGTACTTC. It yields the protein CSVSLLSSYEQYF.

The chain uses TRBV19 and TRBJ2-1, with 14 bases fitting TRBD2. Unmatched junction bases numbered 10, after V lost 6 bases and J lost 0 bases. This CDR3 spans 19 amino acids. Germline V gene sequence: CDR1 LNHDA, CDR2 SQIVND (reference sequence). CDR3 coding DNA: TGTGCCAGTAGAGGTAGGACTAGCGGGGGGTATAGCTCCTACAATGAGCAGTTCTTC. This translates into CASRGRTSGGYSSYNEQFF.

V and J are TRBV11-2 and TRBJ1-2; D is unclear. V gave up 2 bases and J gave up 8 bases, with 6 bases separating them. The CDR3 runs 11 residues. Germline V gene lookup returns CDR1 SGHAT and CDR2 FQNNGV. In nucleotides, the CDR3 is TGTGCCAGCAGCTTATTTGCCGGCTACACCTTC. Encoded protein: CASSLFAGYTF.

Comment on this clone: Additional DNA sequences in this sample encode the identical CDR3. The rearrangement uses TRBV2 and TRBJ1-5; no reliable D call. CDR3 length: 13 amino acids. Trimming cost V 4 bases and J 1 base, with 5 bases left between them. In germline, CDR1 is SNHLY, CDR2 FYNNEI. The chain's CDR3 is CASSGESNQPQHF. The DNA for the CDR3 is TGTGCCAGCAGTGGGGAGAGCAATCAGCCCCAGCATTTT.

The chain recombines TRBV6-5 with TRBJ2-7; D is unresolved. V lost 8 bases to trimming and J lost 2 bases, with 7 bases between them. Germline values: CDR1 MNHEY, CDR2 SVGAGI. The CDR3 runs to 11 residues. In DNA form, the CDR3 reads TGTGCCAGCGCTTCCCCCTACGAGCAGTACTTC. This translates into CASASPYEQYF.

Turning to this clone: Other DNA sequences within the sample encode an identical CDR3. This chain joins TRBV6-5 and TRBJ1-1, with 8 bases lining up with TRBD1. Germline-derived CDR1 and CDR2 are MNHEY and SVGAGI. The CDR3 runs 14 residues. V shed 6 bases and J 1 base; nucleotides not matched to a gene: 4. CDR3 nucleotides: TGTGCCAGCAGAGCGGGACAGGAGAACACTGAAGCTTTCTTT. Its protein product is CASRAGQENTEAFF.

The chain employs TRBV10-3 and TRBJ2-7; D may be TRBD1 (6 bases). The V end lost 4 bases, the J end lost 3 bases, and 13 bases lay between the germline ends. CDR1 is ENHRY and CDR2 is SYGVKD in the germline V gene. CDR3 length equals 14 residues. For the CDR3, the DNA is TGTGCCATCAGTGTTATAGGGGGAGACTACGAGCAGTACTTC. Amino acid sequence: CAISVIGGDYEQYF.

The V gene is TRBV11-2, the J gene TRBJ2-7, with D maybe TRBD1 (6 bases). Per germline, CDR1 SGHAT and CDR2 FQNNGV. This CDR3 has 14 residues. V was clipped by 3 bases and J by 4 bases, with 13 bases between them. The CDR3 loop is CASSLYTGNYEQYF. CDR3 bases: TGTGCCAGCAGCTTGTATACAGGGAATTACGAGCAGTACTTC.

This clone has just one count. The CDR3 spells CASSRTGDEAFF. CDR3 DNA sequence: TGTGCCAGCAGTCGGACGGGGGATGAAGCTTTCTTT. The chain recombines TRBV3-1 (or the pseudogene TRBV3-2) with TRBJ1-1, with D possibly being TRBD1 (5 bases). From germline, CDR1 is LGHDT and CDR2 YNNKEL (reference sequence). The CDR3 contains 12 residues. Trimming took 6 bases from V and 7 from J, leaving 12 bases between them.

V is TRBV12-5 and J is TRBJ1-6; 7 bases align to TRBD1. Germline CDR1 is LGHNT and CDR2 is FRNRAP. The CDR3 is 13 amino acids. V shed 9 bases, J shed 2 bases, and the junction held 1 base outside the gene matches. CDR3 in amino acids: CASQGAYNSPLHF. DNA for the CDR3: TGTGCTAGCCAGGGGGCCTATAATTCACCCCTCCACTTT. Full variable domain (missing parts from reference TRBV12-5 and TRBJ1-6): DARVTQTPRHKVTEMGQEVTMRCQPILGHNTVFWYRQTMMQGLELLAYFRNRAPLDDSGMPKDRFSAEMPDATLATLKIQPSEPRDSAVYFCASQGAYNSPLHFGNGTRLTVT.

The CDR3 sequence is CASSPTGTSGVGGSPYNEQFF. CDR3 nucleotides: TGCGCCAGCAGCCCTACTGGGACTAGCGGGGTTGGGGGGAGCCCCTACAATGAGCAGTTCTTC. The V and J genes are TRBV5-1 and TRBJ2-1; 13 bases are a match to TRBD2. Germline values: CDR1 SGHRS, CDR2 YFSETQ. V lost 4 bases to trimming and J lost 2 bases; unmatched junction nucleotides: 18. The length of the CDR3 is 21 residues.

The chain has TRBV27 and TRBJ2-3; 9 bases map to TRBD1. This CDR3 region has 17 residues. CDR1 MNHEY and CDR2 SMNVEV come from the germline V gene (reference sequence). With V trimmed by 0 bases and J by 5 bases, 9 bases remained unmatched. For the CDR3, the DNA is TGTGCCAGCAGTTTATCCTTAGGGACAGGGTATAAAGATACGCAGTATTTT. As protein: CASSLSLGTGYKDTQYF.

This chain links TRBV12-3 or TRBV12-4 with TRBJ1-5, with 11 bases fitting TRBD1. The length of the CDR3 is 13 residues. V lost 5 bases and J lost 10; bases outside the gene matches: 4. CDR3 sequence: CASSPDRGRPQHF. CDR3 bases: TGTGCCAGCAGTCCGGACAGGGGGCGACCCCAGCATTTT.

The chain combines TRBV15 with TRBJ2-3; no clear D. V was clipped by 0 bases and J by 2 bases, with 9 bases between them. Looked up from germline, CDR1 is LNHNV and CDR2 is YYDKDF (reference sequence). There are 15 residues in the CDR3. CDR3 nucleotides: TGTGCCACCAGCAGAGATGGTGGTGTCACAGATACGCAGTATTTT. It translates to CATSRDGGVTDTQYF. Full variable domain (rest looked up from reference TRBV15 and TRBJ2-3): DAMVIQNPRYQVTQFGKPVTLSCSQTLNHNVMYWYQQKSSQAPKLLFHYYDKDFNNEADTPDNFQSRRPNTSFCFLDIRSPGLGDTAMYLCATSRDGGVTDTQYFGPGTRLTVL.

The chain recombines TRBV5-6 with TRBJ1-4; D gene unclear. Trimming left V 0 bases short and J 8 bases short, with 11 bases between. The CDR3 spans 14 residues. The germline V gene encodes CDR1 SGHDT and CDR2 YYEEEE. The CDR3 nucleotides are TGTGCCAGCAGCTTGGTGGGGATTGGAGAAAAACTGTTTTTT. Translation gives CASSLVGIGEKLFF. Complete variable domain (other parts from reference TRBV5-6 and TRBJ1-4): DAGVTQSPTHLIKTRGQQVTLRCSPKSGHDTVSWYQQALGQGPQFIFQYYEEEERQRGNFPDRFSGHQFPNYSSELNVNALLLGDSALYLCASSLVGIGEKLFFGSGTQLSVL.

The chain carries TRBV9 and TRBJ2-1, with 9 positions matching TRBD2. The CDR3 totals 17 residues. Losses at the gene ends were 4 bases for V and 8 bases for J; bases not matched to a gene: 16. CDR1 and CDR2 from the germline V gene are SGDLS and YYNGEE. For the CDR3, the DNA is TGTGCCAGCAGCTCGGGTAGCGGGGGTCCCTTCCTGGATGAGCAGTTCTTC. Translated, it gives CASSSGSGGPFLDEQFF.

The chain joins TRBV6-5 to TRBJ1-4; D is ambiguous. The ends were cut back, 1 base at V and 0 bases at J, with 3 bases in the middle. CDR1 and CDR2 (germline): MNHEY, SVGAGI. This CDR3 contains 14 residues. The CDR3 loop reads CASSYYATNEKLFF. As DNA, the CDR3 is TGTGCCAGCAGTTACTATGCAACTAATGAAAAACTGTTTTTT.